This entry concerns a single T cell receptor (delta chain). The data were taken from a study of gamma-delta T cells after stem cell transplantation. TCRdb called clones anew from the RT-PCR reads with CATT. The sample includes roughly 800 delta-chain clones, 20% to 25% seen only once; the top ten take 27%. The CDR3 loop spans 17 amino acids. Trimming removed 3 bases from V and 2 bases from J; junction bases left unmatched: 13. Germline V lookup: CDR1 GEAIGNYY, CDR2 EKD. Sequenced input: gamma-delta T cells. The clonotype originates from a human donor. It is not recorded whose cells these are; they may come from a transplant donor. The chain combines TRDV2 with TRDJ1; TRDD3 matches 8 bases. DNA for the CDR3: TGTGCCTGTGACCGATTACTGGGGGCCCGGGGTACCGATAAACTCATCTTT. Protein sequence: CACDRLLGARGTDKLIF.